Shown below are 4 T cell receptor beta chains from a single sample sequenced in a study of cytomegalovirus exposure and HLA in healthy donors. 60 Vbeta and 13 Jbeta primers were used in PCR. Repertoires were generated with immunoSEQ multiplex PCR, while TCRdb's copy carries only in-frame clones and drops some. The repertoire holds some 98,000 clones, with around 76% as singletons. Source material: PBMCs. These receptors originate from a human donor in good health.

This clone was counted once. A junction boundary mismatches the germline segment, possibly from a read error. The V and J genes are TRBV7-9 and TRBJ2-7; 9 bases agree with TRBD1. This CDR3 is built from 16 residues. In germline, CDR1 is SEHNR, CDR2 FQNEAQ (reference sequence). The CDR3 DNA follows: TGTTCCAGCAGCTTCCCCCCGGGACAGGGTTCCTACGAGCAGTACTTC. Protein sequence: CSSSFPPGQGSYEQYF. Full variable domain (missing parts from reference TRBV7-9 and TRBJ2-7): DTGVSQNPRHKITKRGQNVTFRCDPISEHNRLYWYRQTLGQGPEFLTYFQNEAQLEKSRLLSDRFSAERPKGSFSTLEIQRTEQGDSAMYLCSSSFPPGQGSYEQYFGPGTRLTVT.

This clone was detected only a few times. The chain combines TRBV12-5 with TRBJ2-5, with 9 bases identical to TRBD2. With V trimmed by 1 base and J by 4 bases, 10 bases remained unmatched. The CDR3 loop spans 17 amino acids. Germline V gene sequence: CDR1 LGHNT, CDR2 FRNRAP. The CDR3 DNA follows: TGTGCTAGTGGTTTGGGAAATGGCGGGAGGGCTGCAGAGACCCAGTACTTC. It specifies CASGLGNGGRAAETQYF.

The CDR3 DNA reads TGTGCCAGCAGCTTGGCCGGAGGAGGCACTGAAGCTTTCTTT. This codes for CASSLAGGGTEAFF. The chain is built from TRBV5-4 and TRBJ1-1; D unresolved. The CDR3 consists of 14 residues. V lost 0 bases and J 4 bases, leaving 10 bases between the germline ends. Germline assignment: CDR1 SGHNT and CDR2 YYREEE (reference sequence).

A few counts support this clone. The gene calls are TRBV9 and TRBJ1-3, with 9 positions matching TRBD1. CDR1 is SGDLS and CDR2 is YYNGEE in the germline V gene. The V and J ends lost 2 bases and 7 bases, in that order; junction bases with no gene match: 4. The length of the CDR3 is 14 residues. The CDR3 region is CASSVSGTGNTIYF. For the CDR3, the DNA is TGTGCCAGCAGCGTTTCCGGGACAGGGAACACCATATATTTT.